The rows below give T cell receptor beta chains drawn from one sample of a study of blood T cell repertoires in COVID-19. Method: immunoSEQ multiplex PCR; TCRdb's copy keeps in-frame clones and lacks some. The sample consists of 100,000 to 150,000 clones, 86% of them appearing once. Sequencing was done on a sample of peripheral blood. The receptors stem from a human donor in a cohort sampled during active COVID-19. Both conserved end residues are part of each CDR3. Each record gives: V gene, J gene, D gene, clone size, CDR3 DNA, CDR3 protein. A D gene is named only where the DNA matches it firmly. The listing skips clone size in some rows; elsewhere it reads once, few, many or a size class.

V: TRBV3-1/TRBV3-2; J: TRBJ1-3; D: TRBD1; size: few; DNA: TGTGCCAGCAGCCATAGACAGGGGGCTGGAAACACCATATATTTT; CDR3: CASSHRQGAGNTIYF
V: TRBV25-1; J: TRBJ2-1; D: -; size: -; DNA: TGTGCCAGCGGCCTTCTTAATGAGCAGTTCTTC; CDR3: CASGLLNEQFF
V: TRBV6-6; J: TRBJ2-2; D: -; size: few; DNA: TGTGCCAGCAGTTCTCGGGGAGGTGGGACCGGGGAGCTGTTTTTT; CDR3: CASSSRGGGTGELFF
V: TRBV4-1; J: TRBJ2-1; D: TRBD2; size: -; DNA: TGCGCCAGCAGCCAAGTCCCCACTAGCGGGAGGGAGAATGAGCAGTTCTTC; CDR3: CASSQVPTSGRENEQFF
V: TRBV5-1; J: TRBJ2-7; D: -; size: few; DNA: TGCGCCAGCAGCTCCCAAGGGGGGGCGCACAACGAGCAGTACTTC; CDR3: CASSSQGGAHNEQYF
V: TRBV25-1; J: TRBJ2-1; D: -; size: -; DNA: TGTGCCAGCAGTGATGTTCGGGAATATTTAAATGAGCAGTTCTTC; CDR3: CASSDVREYLNEQFF
V: TRBV4-1; J: TRBJ2-3; D: TRBD2; size: -; DNA: TGCGCCAGCAGCCAAGATGCGGGAGTCACGGCAGATACGCAGTATTTT; CDR3: CASSQDAGVTADTQYF
V: TRBV10-1; J: TRBJ2-3; D: -; size: -; DNA: TGCGCCAGCAGTGAGTGGGGCGATACGCAGTATTTT; CDR3: CASSEWGDTQYF
V: TRBV11-2; J: TRBJ1-3; D: -; size: -; DNA: TGTGCCAGCAGCTTATTCGGAGAAGGAAACACCATATATTTT; CDR3: CASSLFGEGNTIYF
V: TRBV6-5; J: TRBJ2-7; D: -; size: -; DNA: TGTGCCAGCGAGCGCTCCTCCTACGAGCAGTACTTC; CDR3: CASERSSYEQYF
V: TRBV30; J: TRBJ1-6; D: -; size: -; DNA: TGTGCCTGGAGTGGGGGGCATAATTCACCCCTCCACTTT; CDR3: CAWSGGHNSPLHF
V: TRBV5-5; J: TRBJ1-1; D: TRBD1; size: -; DNA: TGTGCCAGCAGCTTGGGGGCAGGGGGACGTAACACTGAAGCTTTCTTT; CDR3: CASSLGAGGRNTEAFF
V: TRBV2; J: TRBJ1-5; D: -; size: -; DNA: TGTGCCAGCAAGGGCGGGGAATGGGGACAGCCCCAGCATTTT; CDR3: CASKGGEWGQPQHF
V: TRBV11-2; J: TRBJ1-5; D: TRBD1; size: -; DNA: TGTGCCAGCAGCTTAGAACAGGGGGCAGGGCAGCCCCAGCATTTT; CDR3: CASSLEQGAGQPQHF
V: TRBV18; J: TRBJ1-4; D: -; size: -; DNA: TGTGCCAGCTCACCCGACCGGGGGGCGCATAGACTGTTTTTT; CDR3: CASSPDRGAHRLFF
V: TRBV5-1; J: TRBJ2-1; D: TRBD2; size: -; DNA: TGCGCCAGCGGGGGACTAGCGGGAGACAATGAGCAGTTCTTC; CDR3: CASGGLAGDNEQFF
V: TRBV7-2; J: TRBJ1-1; D: -; size: -; DNA: TGTGCCAGCAGCTTGAGTGGTATGAACACTGAAGCTTTCTTT; CDR3: CASSLSGMNTEAFF
V: TRBV6-5; J: TRBJ1-1; D: TRBD1; size: -; DNA: TGTGCCGCCCGACAGGGAAGAACTGAAGCTTTCTTT; CDR3: CAARQGRTEAFF
V: TRBV4-1; J: TRBJ1-2; D: -; size: -; DNA: TGCGCCAGCAGCCAAGACCCATCAGTGAGGGGGTATGGCTACACCTTC; CDR3: CASSQDPSVRGYGYTF
V: TRBV3-1/TRBV3-2; J: TRBJ2-1; D: TRBD2; size: -; DNA: TGTGCCAGCAGCCACGGGGGGGGAGGCAATGAGCAGTTCTTC; CDR3: CASSHGGGGNEQFF
V: TRBV5-1; J: TRBJ1-3; D: TRBD1; size: -; DNA: TGCGCCAGCAGCCGGGACAGGGCGAGGGACACCATATATTTT; CDR3: CASSRDRARDTIYF
V: TRBV11-2; J: TRBJ1-6; D: TRBD1; size: -; DNA: TGTGCCAGCAGCATTACAGGGACAGCGAATTCACCCCTCCACTTT; CDR3: CASSITGTANSPLHF
V: TRBV6-5; J: TRBJ2-5; D: -; size: -; DNA: TGTGCCAGCAGTTACACAGTACCGACGCAAGAGACCCAGTACTTC; CDR3: CASSYTVPTQETQYF
V: TRBV7-6; J: TRBJ1-1; D: -; size: -; DNA: TGTGCCAGCAGCCCGGACACCCGGAGGGTTAACACTGAAGCTTTCTTT; CDR3: CASSPDTRRVNTEAFF
V: TRBV20-1; J: TRBJ1-2; D: TRBD1; size: -; DNA: TGCAGTGCTAGTCCCGGACAGGGAAGGCCTCAGGGCTACACCTTC; CDR3: CSASPGQGRPQGYTF
V: TRBV12-5; J: TRBJ2-5; D: TRBD2; size: -; DNA: TGTGCTAGTGGTTTGGTAAGAGCGGGAGTTCAAGAGACCCAGTACTTC; CDR3: CASGLVRAGVQETQYF
V: TRBV28; J: TRBJ1-4; D: TRBD1; size: -; DNA: TGTGCCACCAACCGGGACAGGAATGAAAAACTGTTTTTT; CDR3: CATNRDRNEKLFF
V: TRBV7-6; J: TRBJ2-4; D: TRBD1; size: -; DNA: TGTGCCAGCAGCCGTGCGGGGACAGGGGTTGGAATCCAAAACATTCAGTACTTC; CDR3: CASSRAGTGVGIQNIQYF
V: TRBV27; J: TRBJ2-7; D: -; size: -; DNA: TGTGCCAGCAGTTCAAGCGGTTACGAGCAGTACTTC; CDR3: CASSSSGYEQYF
V: TRBV28; J: TRBJ1-2; D: -; size: -; DNA: TGTGCCAGCCGGGGGGGGGCTATATACTATGGCTACACCTTC; CDR3: CASRGGAIYYGYTF
V: TRBV30; J: TRBJ2-7; D: -; size: few; DNA: TGTGCCTGGAGTCCAACCCGGAGGAGCTCCTACGAGCAGTACTTC; CDR3: CAWSPTRRSSYEQYF
V: TRBV19; J: TRBJ1-5; D: -; size: -; DNA: TGTGCCAGTAGTATTAGGGGCGGTCAGCCCCAGCATTTT; CDR3: CASSIRGGQPQHF
V: TRBV27; J: TRBJ2-3; D: -; size: -; DNA: TGTGCCAGCAGTTCCCCCGGGGGAGTCACCGATACGCAGTATTTT; CDR3: CASSSPGGVTDTQYF
V: TRBV18; J: TRBJ1-2; D: TRBD1; size: -; DNA: TGTGCCAGCTCACCCGACAGGGCTACTGGCTACACCTTC; CDR3: CASSPDRATGYTF
V: TRBV5-3; J: TRBJ1-1; D: TRBD1; size: -; DNA: TGTGCCAGACGACGGAGCGACAGGGGCACTGAAGCTTTCTTT; CDR3: CARRRSDRGTEAFF
V: TRBV7-2; J: TRBJ2-7; D: TRBD2; size: -; DNA: TGTGCCAGCAGCTACAGCGGGGTCTCCTACGAGCAGTACTTC; CDR3: CASSYSGVSYEQYF
V: TRBV5-1; J: TRBJ2-3; D: -; size: -; DNA: TGCGCCAGCAGCACGGACAGTGGCACAGATACGCAGTATTTT; CDR3: CASSTDSGTDTQYF
V: TRBV27; J: TRBJ2-7; D: TRBD2; size: -; DNA: TGTGCCAGCAGTTTATCTAGCGGGCCCTACGAGCAGTACTTC; CDR3: CASSLSSGPYEQYF
V: TRBV9; J: TRBJ2-7; D: TRBD1; size: once; DNA: TGTGCCAGCAGCGAAAAACAGGGGCCCTCCTACGAGCAGTACTTC; CDR3: CASSEKQGPSYEQYF
V: TRBV20-1; J: TRBJ2-1; D: TRBD2; size: -; DNA: TGCAGTGCTAGTCAACTAGCGGGAGGGCAGTTCTTC; CDR3: CSASQLAGGQFF
V: TRBV7-6; J: TRBJ2-7; D: -; size: once; DNA: TGTGCCAGCAGCTCCCAGGGCTACGAGCAGTACTTC; CDR3: CASSSQGYEQYF
V: TRBV19; J: TRBJ1-1; D: -; size: -; DNA: TGTGCCAGTAGTATAGGGGGCCCGGCTCCAAAAAGGGAAGCTTTCTTT; CDR3: CASSIGGPAPKREAFF
V: TRBV5-1; J: TRBJ2-5; D: TRBD2; size: -; DNA: TGCGCCAGCAGCTCCGGCCCGGGGCGGGGGAACCAAGAGACCCAGTACTTC; CDR3: CASSSGPGRGNQETQYF
V: TRBV10-3; J: TRBJ2-2; D: TRBD1; size: once; DNA: TGTGCCACCACCGACAGGGTCGACACCGGGGAGCTGTTTTTT; CDR3: CATTDRVDTGELFF
V: TRBV19; J: TRBJ2-7; D: TRBD1; size: -; DNA: TGTGCCAGTAGAGGGGCTCGGACAGGGGCTACCTACGAGCAGTACTTC; CDR3: CASRGARTGATYEQYF
V: TRBV7-8; J: TRBJ2-5; D: -; size: -; DNA: TGTGCCAGCAGAACCCGGGGTGGCGAGACCCAGTACTTC; CDR3: CASRTRGGETQYF
V: TRBV5-1; J: TRBJ2-1; D: -; size: -; DNA: TGCGCCAGCAGCTTCAGGGTTTCCTACAATGAGCAGTTCTTC; CDR3: CASSFRVSYNEQFF
V: TRBV7-7; J: TRBJ2-5; D: TRBD1; size: -; DNA: TGTGCCAGCAGCTTAGGAGGGGGACAGGGATTTAGAAAGACCCAGTACTTC; CDR3: CASSLGGGQGFRKTQYF
V: TRBV11-2; J: TRBJ2-1; D: TRBD2; size: -; DNA: TGTGCCAGCAGCGGGACTAGCAGGGGCTCCTACAATGAGCAGTTCTTC; CDR3: CASSGTSRGSYNEQFF
V: TRBV5-8; J: TRBJ2-1; D: TRBD2; size: -; DNA: TGTGCCAGCAGCTTGTTCAGCGGGAGTATTAATGAGCAGTTCTTC; CDR3: CASSLFSGSINEQFF
V: TRBV15; J: TRBJ1-5; D: TRBD1; size: many; DNA: TGTGCCACCAGCAATAACAGGGGTGGCAATCAGCCCCAGCATTTT; CDR3: CATSNNRGGNQPQHF
V: TRBV7-9; J: TRBJ2-1; D: -; size: -; DNA: TGTGCCAGCACTCAGGGATTGTGGAATGAGCAGTTCTTC; CDR3: CASTQGLWNEQFF
V: TRBV4-1; J: TRBJ2-7; D: -; size: -; DNA: TGCGCCAGCAGTAGCTCGGGGGAGCAGTACTTC; CDR3: CASSSSGEQYF
V: TRBV7-9; J: TRBJ2-2; D: -; size: -; DNA: TGTGCCAGCAGCTTTTCCGCCGGGGAGCTGTTTTTT; CDR3: CASSFSAGELFF
V: TRBV7-6; J: TRBJ2-1; D: -; size: -; DNA: TGTGCCAGCAGCTTAGGGGGAGTAGGCAATGAGCAGTTCTTC; CDR3: CASSLGGVGNEQFF